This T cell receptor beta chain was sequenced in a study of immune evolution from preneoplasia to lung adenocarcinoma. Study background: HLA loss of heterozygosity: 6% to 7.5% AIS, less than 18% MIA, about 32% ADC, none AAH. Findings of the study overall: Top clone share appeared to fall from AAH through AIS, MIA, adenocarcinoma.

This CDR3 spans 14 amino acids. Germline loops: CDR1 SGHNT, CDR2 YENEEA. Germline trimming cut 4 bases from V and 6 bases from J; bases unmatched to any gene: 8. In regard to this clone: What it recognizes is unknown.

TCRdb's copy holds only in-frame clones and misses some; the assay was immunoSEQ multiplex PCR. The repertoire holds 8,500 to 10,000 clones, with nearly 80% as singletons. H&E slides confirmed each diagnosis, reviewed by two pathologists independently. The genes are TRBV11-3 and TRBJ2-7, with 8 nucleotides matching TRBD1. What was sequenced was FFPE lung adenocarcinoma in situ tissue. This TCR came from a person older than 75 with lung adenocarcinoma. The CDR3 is CASSSMTGASEQYF. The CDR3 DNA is TGTGCCAGCAGCTCAATGACAGGGGCGAGCGAGCAGTACTTC.